The T cell receptor (beta chain) under discussion was sequenced for a study of CD8+ T cells in alopecia areata (dated by TCRdb to the late 2010s). Regarding the complete study: In both human patients and the C3H/HeJ mouse model, the study applied high-throughput TCRbeta sequencing to look at T cell clonal expansion in alopecia areata. Scalp tissue and sorted CD4+ and CD8+ peripheral blood T cells from patchy and totalis/universalis alopecia areata patients and from healthy controls were covered by human TCRbeta sequencing. The RNA source kit depended on sample type: the PAXgene miRNA kit for fixed scalp, the miRNeasy kit for PBMCs, and the RNeasy kit for mouse skin. Amplification of TCRbeta CDR3 regions was done by immunoSEQ multiplex PCR using 35 Vbeta forward primers and 13 Jbeta reverse primers. Scalp clonality was compared across normal scalp (n=4), patchy alopecia areata scalp (n=8), and alopecia totalis/universalis scalp (n=8).

Taken from cysteine to phenylalanine, the CDR3 has 16 residues. Only CDR3 DNA is held: 48 bases, read in frame from base 1. CDR1 and CDR2 are read off the germline V gene as SQVTM and ANQGSEA. A distance of 19 bases separates the germline ends of V and J, which lose 4 bases and 4 bases respectively. PBMCs were separated by density centrifugation and stained for CD3, CD4 and CD8, after which CD4+ and CD8+ T cells were sorted on a FACSAria. Scalp biopsies and blood samples were provided by unaffected controls. Library preparation was by the immunoSEQ multiplex PCR assay. To provide template for TCR sequencing, every sample had RNA extracted and reverse transcribed into cDNA. First-strand cDNA was synthesized using SuperScript III with a 2:1 mix of oligo-dT and random hexamers. A synthetic immune receptor repertoire was used to measure amplification bias, and any remaining bias was corrected computationally. The published analysis was carried out like this. After raw reads were preprocessed to remove errors, the CDR3 was defined following IMGT conventions as running from the conserved cysteine to phenylalanine. To get clonality, Shannon entropy was normalized by log2 of the number of productive unique TCRs and the result was subtracted from 1. Scalp TCRbeta sequences were cross-referenced with sorted blood CD4 and CD8 repertoires so that the CD4 or CD8 identity of scalp clones could be inferred. TCRdb mirrors the immuneACCESS table, restricted to in-frame sequences. Some clones are absent from its copies; in checked studies, under half trace to an unresolved V gene, and the reason for the others is unknown. For V, J and clone size, that table is used; D and trimming come from the DNA. The sample data list around 190,000 clones, and roughly three fifths of these were observed just once. The ten largest clones capture 4.5% to 6% of the sample.

A word on this clone: This receptor's antigen is unknown. The record has no base qualities; no much larger clone is one base away.

General findings and caveats noted by the study authors: Unlike mouse skin, which is dominated by gammadelta T cells, normal human skin has resident alphabeta T cells that are also sequenced, and this complicates analysis of the scalp TCR repertoire. Shared TCR sequences between patients were less evident than in mice, which may be partly attributable to HLA diversity in the patient population. Lesional scalp, especially in alopecia totalis/universalis, showed higher clonality and more expanded CD8+ clones than normal scalp, suggesting antigenic drive.

The receptor comes from a human donor in good health. The rearrangement combines TRBV29-1 with TRBJ2-2; TRBD2 is possibly the D segment (6 matching bases). Sequenced sample: CD8+ T cells sorted from blood. The nucleotides read TGCAGCGTTGGCGTTCGGGGGTATGAGGGCACCGGGGAGCTGTTTTTT. It translates as CSVGVRGYEGTGELFF.